The 24 T cell receptor beta chains below were found in one sample sequenced in a study of tumor and adjacent non-tumor tissue in lung cancer. RNA was extracted from bulk tissue without any cell sorting. Distant lung tissue was collected more than 3 cm away from the tumor edge. The library came from three nested PCR rounds adapted from ARM-PCR protocols. A single record per CDR3 protein comes from TCRdb applying MiXCR to the multiplex PCR reads. The table lists around 40,000 distinct CDR3 sequences, 60% of them singletons. The sequencing sample was made of distant non-tumor lung tissue. The receptors come from a man in his fifties with non-small cell lung cancer.

About this clonotype itself: At one end, the junction sequence differs from germline, possibly due to a read error. The chain has TRBV20-1 and TRBJ2-3, with 7 bases lining up with TRBD2. The CDR3 runs to 14 residues. Germline loops: CDR1 DFQATT, CDR2 SNEGSKA (reference sequence). CDR3 DNA: TGCAGTGCCCCCGGGACTACTGGCACAGATGCGCAGTATTTT. It yields the protein CSAPGTTGTDAQYF.

The gene calls are TRBV12-3 or TRBV12-4 and TRBJ1-2; possibly TRBD1 for D (5 bases). Trimming removed 3 bases from V and 6 bases from J, with 5 bases in between. This CDR3 has 11 amino acids. The CDR3 reads CASSLGDGYTF. For the CDR3, the DNA is TGTGCCAGCAGTTTGGGGGATGGCTACACCTTC.

The chain couples TRBV14 to TRBJ2-5; no clear D. Trimming took 1 base from V and 6 from J, leaving 12 bases between them. This CDR3 is built from 14 residues. From germline, CDR1 is SGHDN and CDR2 FVKESK. The chain's CDR3 is CASSQGLVGKTQYF. CDR3 DNA sequence: TGTGCCAGCAGCCAAGGGCTTGTAGGAAAGACCCAGTACTTC.

The sample holds a few counts of this clonotype. This could be a read error, since a much larger clone is one nucleotide away. This chain uses TRBV5-1 with TRBJ2-7; no clear D. Germline V gives CDR1 SGHRS, CDR2 YFSETQ. Trimming removed 1 base at V and 2 bases at J, with 10 bases between. This CDR3 is 14 amino acids long. The CDR3 sequence: CASSLIVCPYEQYF. The CDR3 DNA sequence: TGCGCCAGCAGCTTGATAGTATGTCCCTACGAGCAGTACTTC.

The V call is TRBV7-8, the J call TRBJ2-1; 10 bases agree with TRBD2. The CDR3 is made up of 18 amino acids. Germline V gene data show CDR1 as SGHVS and CDR2 as FQNEAQ. Trimming removed 1 base from V and 6 bases from J; junction bases left unmatched: 12. The chain's CDR3 is CASSLGGRGASGGNEQFF. CDR3 sequence (DNA): TGTGCCAGCAGCTTAGGGGGGAGAGGGGCTAGCGGGGGCAATGAGCAGTTCTTC.

In its sample, this clonotype was seen a few times. The chain employs TRBV5-1 and TRBJ2-7; TRBD2 might be the D (6 bases). The CDR3 is made up of 13 amino acids. Trimming left V 0 bases short and J 6 bases short, with 10 bases between. CDR1 and CDR2 (germline): SGHRS, YFSETQ. CDR3 sequence: CASSLDGGTEQYF. CDR3 sequence (DNA): TGCGCCAGCAGCTTGGATGGAGGGACCGAGCAGTACTTC.

To note about this clonotype: At one boundary the junction diverges from the germline segment, which might be a read error. The rearrangement joins TRBV29-1 to TRBJ2-1; D is undetermined. In germline, CDR1 is SQVTM, CDR2 ANQGSEA. The length of the CDR3 is 12 residues. The CDR3 spells CSIGSMGNELFF. The CDR3 bases are TGCAGCATTGGGTCTATGGGAAATGAGCTGTTCTTC.

This clonotype was detected only a few times. Germline is not matched at one junction end, which may reflect a read error. The chain links TRBV10-3 to TRBJ2-2; 7 positions match TRBD2. CDR1 ENHRY and CDR2 SYGVKD come from the germline V gene. The CDR3 spans 15 residues. CDR3 DNA sequence: TGTGCCATCAGACCCGGGACTACGAACACCGGGGAGCTGTCTTTT. It is translated as CAIRPGTTNTGELSF.

Concerning this clonotype itself: One end of the junction varies from germline; a read error may be responsible. This chain uses TRBV20-1 with TRBJ2-7; no definite D call. The CDR3 totals 17 residues. Germline CDR1 DFQATT, CDR2 SNEGSKA (reference sequence). The CDR3 spells CSASLPHVGRASYVQYF. Written as DNA, the CDR3 is TGCAGTGCTAGCCTACCTCATGTAGGGCGCGCCTCCTACGTGCAGTACTTC.

The CDR3 protein is CASLQGDSSYNEQFF. The CDR3 DNA reads TGTGCCAGCCTACAGGGGGACAGCTCCTACAATGAGCAGTTCTTC. The chain couples TRBV7-9 to TRBJ2-1; 8 nucleotides align to TRBD1. Germline CDR1 and CDR2: SEHNR and FQNEAQ (reference sequence). Trimming removed 8 bases from V and 0 bases from J; junction bases left unmatched: 6. CDR3 length: 15 amino acids.

This rearrangement joins TRBV7-2 to TRBJ2-5; 15 nucleotides agree with TRBD2. From germline, CDR1 is SGHTA and CDR2 FQGNSA. The V gene end was trimmed by 5 bases and the J gene end by 4 bases; junction bases not matched to a gene: 5. The CDR3 spans 16 residues. CDR3 DNA: TGTGCCAGCAGCCCGGGACTAGCGGGAGGAAGAGAGACCCAGTACTTC. Amino acids: CASSPGLAGGRETQYF.

This clonotype is judged medium-sized. The chain recombines TRBV29-1 with TRBJ2-5, with D perhaps TRBD2 (7 bases). The ends were cut back, 4 bases at V and 5 bases at J, with 14 bases in the middle. This CDR3 contains 13 residues. CDR1 and CDR2 from the germline V gene are SQVTM and ANQGSEA. The CDR3 region is CSVGGGGGETQYF. CDR3 DNA: TGCAGCGTTGGGGGGGGTGGGGGCGAGACCCAGTACTTC.

The V gene is TRBV5-4, the J gene TRBJ1-1, with no clear D. The CDR3 is made up of 16 amino acids. Germline V gives CDR1 SGHNT, CDR2 YYREEE (reference sequence). V was clipped by 3 bases and J by 6 bases, with 21 bases between them. CDR3 loop: CASSSPKTWPISEAFF. The CDR3 coding sequence is TGTGCCAGCAGCTCCCCTAAGACATGGCCCATATCTGAAGCTTTCTTT.

Remarks on this clonotype: A read error may account for a junction end that differs from germline. V gene TRBV4-1 combines with J gene TRBJ1-2, with D hard to call. The V gene's germline CDR1 is MGHRA and CDR2 YSYEKL. The CDR3 runs 18 residues. CDR3: CASCQDIRSGLSNYGYTF. The CDR3 bases are TGCGCCAGCTGCCAAGATATTCGGTCGGGTTTATCTAACTATGGCTACACCTTC.

Concerning this clonotype: A much bigger clone sits one base away, suggesting this may be a read error. This CDR3 fails to terminate in the conserved phenylalanine or tryptophan, so it likely reflects a read error. The gene calls are TRBV5-6 and TRBJ2-3; D is ambiguous. The CDR3 loop spans 11 amino acids. The germline gives CDR1 SGHDT, CDR2 YYEEEE. V shed 4 bases and J shed 6 bases, with 6 bases lying between them. CDR3 in amino acids: CASSARDTQYL. CDR3 DNA sequence: TGTGCCAGCAGCGCGCGCGATACGCAGTATTTA.

This clonotype was picked up one time. A junction end diverges from the germline sequence, so it may reflect a read error. The chain carries TRBV7-8 and TRBJ2-1; 7 bases are shared with TRBD2. This CDR3 is 15 amino acids long. Per the germline V gene, CDR1 is SGHVS and CDR2 is FQNEAQ. CDR3: CARSTSVDSYNEQFF. The CDR3 region has the DNA TGTGCCAGGAGCACTAGCGTGGACTCCTACAATGAGCAATTCTTC.

The chain employs TRBV11-2 and TRBJ2-2; tentative D call: TRBD2 (5 bases). The ends were cut back, 2 bases at V and 16 bases at J, with 29 bases in the middle. CDR3 length equals 17 residues. From germline, CDR1 is SGHAT and CDR2 FQNNGV. The CDR3 loop is CASSLRQGDARTVESFF. As DNA, the CDR3 is TGTGCCAGCAGCTTACGCCAAGGCGACGCGAGGACTGTGGAGTCGTTTTTT.

This chain joins TRBV29-1 and TRBJ2-3; 10 nucleotides align to TRBD1. The CDR3 spans 15 residues. V lost 7 bases and J lost 4; bases outside the gene matches: 11. CDR1 is SQVTM and CDR2 is ANQGSEA in the germline V gene. For the CDR3, the DNA is TGCAGCGCTGCTCGACAGGGGGCGATATCAGATACGCAGTATTTT. Translation: CSAARQGAISDTQYF.

Concerning this clonotype itself: A much larger clonotype is one base distant, so this may be a read error. The chain uses TRBV30 and TRBJ1-5; D possibly corresponds to TRBD1 (6 bases). The CDR3 spans 14 residues. Trimming pared 7 bases from V and 0 bases from J, leaving 13 bases between. Germline CDR1 is GTSNPN and CDR2 is SVGIG (reference sequence). The CDR3 protein is CASTSTGSNQPQHF. For the CDR3, the DNA is TGTGCCTCGACCTCGACAGGTAGCAATCAGCCCCAGCATTTT.

On this clonotype itself: The junction and the germline gene differ at one end; a read error may be behind it. The chain combines TRBV6-5 with TRBJ1-2; D ambiguous. The germline CDR1 and CDR2 sequences are MNHEY and SVGAGI. The CDR3 runs 15 residues. The CDR3 nucleotides read TGTGCTAGCAGTCCCTCAATAACCCCTTTCGGGAGCTACACCTTC. This encodes CASSPSITPFGSYTF.

Details on this clonotype: The junction departs from germline at one end; a sequencing error may be responsible. The rearrangement uses TRBV6-8 and TRBJ1-6, with 8 bases aligning to TRBD1. CDR1 and CDR2 (germline): MNHGY, SAAAGT. The CDR3 covers 20 residues. CDR3 amino acids: CASSAFFIRQGIVYISPLHF. CDR3 DNA: TGTGCCAGCAGTGCCTTTTTCATTCGACAGGGGATAGTTTATATTTCACCCCTCCACTTT.

DNA for the CDR3: TGTGCCAGCAGTCCAGAGGGGGTGGCCAAAAACATTCAGTACTTC. It is translated as CASSPEGVAKNIQYF. This rearrangement joins TRBV28 to TRBJ2-4; a possible D gene is TRBD1 (6 bases). Looked up from germline, CDR1 is MDHEN and CDR2 is SYDVKM. The CDR3 contains 15 residues. V lost 5 bases, J lost 1 base, and 12 bases lay in between.

V is TRBV6-5 and J is TRBJ1-6; TRBD1 agrees at 9 bases. V shed 8 bases, J shed 13 bases, and the junction held 15 bases outside the gene matches. The CDR3 length is 15 residues. Germline V gives CDR1 MNHEY, CDR2 SVGAGI. CDR3 nucleotides: TGTGCCAGCTCTGTAGCCTGGGACAGGGTAGGTCCCCTCCACTTT. Translation: CASSVAWDRVGPLHF.

This clonotype has just one count. At one end, the junction sequence differs from germline, possibly due to a read error. The V gene is TRBV11-2, the J gene TRBJ2-1; TRBD1 aligns across 7 bases. The CDR3 is 15 residues long. Germline-derived CDR1 and CDR2 are SGHAT and FQNNGV. CDR3 nucleotides: TGTGCCAGCAGCTTGTGGGACAGTAGTTACAGTGAGCGGTTCTTC. This translates into CASSLWDSSYSERFF.